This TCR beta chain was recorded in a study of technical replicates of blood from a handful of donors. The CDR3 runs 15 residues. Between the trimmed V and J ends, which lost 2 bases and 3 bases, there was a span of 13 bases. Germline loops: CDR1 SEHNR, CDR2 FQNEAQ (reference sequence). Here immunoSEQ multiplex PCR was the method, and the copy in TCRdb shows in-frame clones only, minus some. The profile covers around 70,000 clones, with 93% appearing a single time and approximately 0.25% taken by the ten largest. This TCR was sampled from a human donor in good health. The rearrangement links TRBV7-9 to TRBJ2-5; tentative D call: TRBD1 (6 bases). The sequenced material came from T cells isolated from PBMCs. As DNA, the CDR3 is TGTGCCAGCAGCTTAATTCCGAACAGGGAAGAGACCCAGTACTTC. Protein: CASSLIPNREETQYF.